This TCR beta chain was sequenced in a study of blood T cell repertoires in COVID-19. For the study at large: Collection of acute and convalescent COVID-19 samples took place in the United States, Italy and Spain. The cDNA or gDNA used as material had been derived from T cells, B-cell-depleted T cells, or PBMCs.

Original processing methods: Amplification with reference gene primers provided the estimates of nucleated cell counts. Profiling relied on immunoSEQ multiplex PCR, and the TCRdb table lists in-frame clones only, not all of them. V and J calls and clone size are as listed in that table; D and trimming were resolved from the DNA. The data contain fewer than 95,000 clones, approximately 80% of them seen just once; the ten biggest clones take up around 13%. V shed 6 bases and J shed 2 bases, with 11 bases lying between them. The V gene's germline CDR1 is MNHEY and CDR2 SVGAGI. The CDR3 sequence is 14 residues long.

This rearrangement joins TRBV6-5 to TRBJ1-5; no clear D. The sample consisted of peripheral blood. The clonotype originates from a human donor in a cohort sampled during active COVID-19. The CDR3 spells CASRPRSGNQPQHF. The CDR3 DNA follows: TGTGCCAGCAGGCCACGTTCAGGCAATCAGCCCCAGCATTTT.